Detailed here is one T cell receptor (beta chain). What it recognizes is unknown. PCR primers comprised 60 Vbeta and 13 Jbeta primers. The protocol was immunoSEQ multiplex PCR, while the TCRdb copy is restricted to in-frame clones and leaves out a portion. Seen in this sample are under 40,000 clones; the ten most common clones hold about 5%. V was trimmed by 6 bases and J by 3 bases, leaving 15 bases between them. Germline-derived CDR1 and CDR2 are GTSNPN and SVGIG (reference sequence). The CDR3 contains 13 residues. The sample belongs to a study of cytomegalovirus exposure and HLA in healthy donors. Study findings and constraints: The authors later found most CMV-associated TCR beta chains appeared HLA-restricted. Later on, an analysis found that several of the most significant clusters appeared to be linked to common viral pathogens, which included parvovirus B19. In a later analysis, donors in an Asian-associated ancestry cluster reportedly had fewer N-insertions in productive TCRs than the cohort mean.

Material for sequencing was PBMCs. This chain connects TRBV30 to TRBJ2-7; tentatively, D is TRBD2 (6 bases). The sequence was obtained from a female donor in good health and CMV-seronegative. The CDR3 protein is CACHRDLSYEQYF. The CDR3 DNA reads TGTGCCTGCCACCGGGACTTAAGCTACGAGCAGTACTTC.